The T cell receptor beta chain described here comes from a study of cytomegalovirus exposure and HLA in healthy donors. Germline V gene lookup returns CDR1 SGHRS and CDR2 YFSETQ. The CDR3 totals 16 residues. Regarding the study as a whole: It was likely that a cluster of highly shared sequence variants was a sequencing artifact. CMV antigen specificity of three CMV-associated chains was confirmed in vitro.

60 Vbeta and 13 Jbeta primers were used in PCR. Repertoires were generated with immunoSEQ multiplex PCR, while TCRdb's copy carries only in-frame clones and drops some. The sample consists of 200,000 or so clones, 70% to 85% of them appearing once. Comment on this clone: Its antigen is undetermined.

The origin of this receptor is a boy aged 2 to 9 in good health and CMV-seronegative. Material: PBMCs. The chain employs TRBV5-1 and TRBJ2-5; 8 bases line up with TRBD2. Matching the DNA end better, TRBJ2-7 makes the J call doubtful. The CDR3 DNA sequence: TGCGCCAGCAGCTTGGGATTCCGGGGGGGGCCCTACGAGCAGTACTTC. Translation gives CASSLGFRGGPYEQYF.